This TCR beta chain was found in a study of blood T cell repertoires in COVID-19. This CDR3 region has 17 residues. CDR1 is DFQATT and CDR2 is SNEGSKA in the germline V gene (reference sequence). Trimming took 3 bases from V and 1 from J, leaving 19 bases between them. Generated by immunoSEQ multiplex PCR, the TCRdb table keeps only in-frame clones and is missing some. Of around 230,000 clones listed, about four fifths were seen once; the top ten hold roughly 9.6%. V usage is TRBV20-1 and J usage is TRBJ2-1, with D perhaps TRBD1 (5 bases). This sequence originates from a woman of 80 years or more with acute or convalescent COVID-19. The specimen sequenced was peripheral blood. CDR3 DNA: TGCAGTGCTAGTAGGGGTAGGCGGCGTTTGTCCTACAATGAGCAGTTCTTC. Amino acids: CSASRGRRRLSYNEQFF.